These 5 T cell receptor beta chains share one sample of origin, sequenced in a study of blood T cells in healthy people across ages (dated by TCRdb to about 2015). The library came from 5' RACE. The sample was run on an Illumina HiSeq 2500. A second PCR of roughly 6 to 12 cycles was run with a J-beta primer mix and a sample-barcoded 5' primer. The public reads were run again by TCRdb, first through fastp at Q25 and then through MiXCR, and only productive beta chains were kept. Each CDR3 protein appears once, grouped with its most common genes and DNA. Within this sample are 2 million or so distinct CDR3 sequences, with 49% of them counted one time only. The leading ten clones occupy roughly 2.1% of the sample. Source material: blood. Receptor source: a woman in her 40s in good health.

This clonotype occurred once. V gene TRBV6-5 combines with J gene TRBJ1-2; 11 bases match TRBD1. Germline CDR1 is MNHEY and CDR2 is SVGAGI. This CDR3 has 13 residues. V trimming: 11 bases; J trimming: 9 bases; junction bases outside the gene matches: 11. The CDR3 DNA reads as TGTGCCTGTCAAGCCGGGACAGGGGGGAGCTACACCTTC. Translating gives CACQAGTGGSYTF.

This clonotype was seen more than once but under ten times. The V gene is TRBV5-1, the J gene TRBJ2-1; D is perhaps TRBD1 (8 bases). Germline-derived CDR1 and CDR2 are SGHRS and YFSETQ. The V and J ends lost 4 bases and 7 bases respectively, with 15 bases between them. This CDR3 is 14 amino acids long. This CDR3 is CASSTDRGGNEQFF. CDR3 coding DNA: TGCGCCAGCAGCACTGACAGGGGAGGGAATGAGCAGTTCTTC.

The gene calls are TRBV27 and TRBJ2-7, with 12 nucleotides matching TRBD1. Germline lookup yields CDR1 MNHEY and CDR2 SMNVEV (reference sequence). The CDR3 covers 13 residues. V gave up 5 bases and J gave up 10 bases; unmatched junction bases: 6. CDR3 nucleotides: TGTGCCAGCAGTGCCGGGACAGGGGGCGTTCAGTACTTC. Protein product: CASSAGTGGVQYF.

The chain carries TRBV6-2 or TRBV6-3 and TRBJ2-3, with D possibly TRBD2 on 5 matching bases. Germline CDR1 reads MNHEY; CDR2 reads SVGEGT. The V end lost 6 bases, the J end lost 4 bases, and 20 bases lay between the germline ends. The CDR3 loop spans 16 amino acids. The CDR3 spells CASSPLLGERADTQYF. The CDR3 nucleotides read TGTGCCAGCAGCCCTCTACTTGGAGAGAGGGCAGATACGCAGTATTTT.

V is TRBV5-1 and J is TRBJ1-5, with a weak D call TRBD1 (5 bases). The CDR3 has 14 residues. Trimming took 4 bases from V and 7 from J, leaving 15 bases between them. Per germline, CDR1 SGHRS and CDR2 YFSETQ. The CDR3 protein is CASSREGAGQPQHF. The DNA of the CDR3 is TGCGCCAGCAGCCGAGAAGGGGCCGGACAGCCCCAGCATTTT. Using reference TRBV5-1 and TRBJ1-5 for the parts outside the CDR3, the full variable domain is KAGVTQTPRYLIKTRGQQVTLSCSPISGHRSVSWYQQTPGQGLQFLFEYFSETQRNKGNFPGRFSGRQFSNSRSEMNVSTLELGDSALYLCASSREGAGQPQHFGDGTRLSIL.